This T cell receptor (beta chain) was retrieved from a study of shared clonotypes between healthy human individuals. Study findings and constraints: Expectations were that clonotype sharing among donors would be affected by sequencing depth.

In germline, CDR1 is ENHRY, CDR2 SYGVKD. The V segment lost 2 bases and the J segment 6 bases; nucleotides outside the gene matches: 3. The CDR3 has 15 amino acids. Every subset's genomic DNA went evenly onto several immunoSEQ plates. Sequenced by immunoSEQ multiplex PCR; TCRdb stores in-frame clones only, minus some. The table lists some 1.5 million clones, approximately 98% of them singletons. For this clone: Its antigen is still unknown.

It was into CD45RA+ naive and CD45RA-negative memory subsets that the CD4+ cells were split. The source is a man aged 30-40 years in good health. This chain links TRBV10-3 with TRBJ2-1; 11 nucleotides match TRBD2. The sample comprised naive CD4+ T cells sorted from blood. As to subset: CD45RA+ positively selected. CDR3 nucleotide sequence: TGTGCCATCAGTGAGGCTAGCGGGGGGATCAATGAGCAGTTCTTC. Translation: CAISEASGGINEQFF.